This T cell receptor beta chain was profiled in a study of blood T cell repertoires in COVID-19. Study overall: The United States, Italy and Spain were the sources of the acute and convalescent COVID-19 samples.

This clone showed up just once. Assay: immunoSEQ multiplex PCR; the TCRdb copy retains only in-frame clones and omits some. This table has about 140,000 clones, almost 85% appearing once. The sample consisted of peripheral blood. The TCR originated in a middle-aged man with acute or convalescent COVID-19.

CDR3 sequence: CASWGGDTFSYEQYF. CDR3 DNA: TGTGCCAGTTGGGGGGGGGACACATTCTCCTACGAGCAGTACTTC. The rearrangement links TRBV14 to TRBJ2-7; D is perhaps TRBD2 (7 bases). The CDR3 spans 15 residues. V lost 9 bases, J lost 0 bases, and 18 bases lay in between. Germline V gene sequence: CDR1 SGHDN, CDR2 FVKESK.